Listed below are T cell receptor beta chains from one sample, sequenced in a study of OX40 agonist ivuxolimab in advanced cancers. Sequenced by immunoSEQ multiplex PCR; TCRdb stores in-frame clones only, minus some. The sample comprises over 30,000 clones, about 81% of which are singletons, and about a fifth rests with the top ten. Sequences were derived from CD4+ or CD8+ T cells sorted from blood, sampled in a trial of the OX40 agonist ivuxolimab. Receptors were obtained from an adult with an advanced solid tumor such as melanoma, head and neck, liver or kidney cancer. Both conserved end residues are part of each CDR3. Clone size is given for some rows only: seen once, a few or many times, or a class if the clone is expanded.

clone_size j_call v_call cdr3_aa
few TRBJ1-2 TRBV29-1 CSVAKNYGYTF
. TRBJ2-7 TRBV6-1 CASSVRGYEQYF
few TRBJ2-2 TRBV4-3 CASSQEGVIITGELFF
. TRBJ1-1 TRBV7-9 CASSLRPWGGGTEAFF
once TRBJ2-2 TRBV27 CASTGRTGELFF
. TRBJ1-4 TRBV27 CASSFTGTNEKLFF
. TRBJ2-7 TRBV6-1 CARWPYEQYF
. TRBJ2-1 TRBV2 CASSEWGLAPNEQFF
. TRBJ2-5 TRBV14 CASSQDWGRQETQYF
. TRBJ1-3 TRBV5-1 CASSRGGQGVSGNTIYF
. TRBJ1-3 TRBV5-1 CASSLQGTQNTIYF
. TRBJ1-2 TRBV18 CASSQGGGYGYTF
. TRBJ2-7 TRBV18 CASSPSGGAVEQYF
once TRBJ2-1 TRBV7-9 CASSLNTGFGTYNEQFF
. TRBJ2-7 TRBV27 CASSLRTSWTPSEQYF
. TRBJ2-2 TRBV6-1 CASSDRELFF